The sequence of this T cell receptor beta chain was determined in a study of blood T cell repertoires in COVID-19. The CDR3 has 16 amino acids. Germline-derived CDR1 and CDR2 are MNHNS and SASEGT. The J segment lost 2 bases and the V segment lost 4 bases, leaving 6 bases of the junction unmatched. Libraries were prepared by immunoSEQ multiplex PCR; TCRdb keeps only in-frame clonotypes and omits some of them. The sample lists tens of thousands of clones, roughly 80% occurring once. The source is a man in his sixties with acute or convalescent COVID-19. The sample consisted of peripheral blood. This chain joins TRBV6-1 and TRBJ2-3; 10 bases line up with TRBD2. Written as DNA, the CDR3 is TGTGCCAGCAGTGGCCGACTAGCGGGCTACACAGATACGCAGTATTTT. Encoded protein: CASSGRLAGYTDTQYF.